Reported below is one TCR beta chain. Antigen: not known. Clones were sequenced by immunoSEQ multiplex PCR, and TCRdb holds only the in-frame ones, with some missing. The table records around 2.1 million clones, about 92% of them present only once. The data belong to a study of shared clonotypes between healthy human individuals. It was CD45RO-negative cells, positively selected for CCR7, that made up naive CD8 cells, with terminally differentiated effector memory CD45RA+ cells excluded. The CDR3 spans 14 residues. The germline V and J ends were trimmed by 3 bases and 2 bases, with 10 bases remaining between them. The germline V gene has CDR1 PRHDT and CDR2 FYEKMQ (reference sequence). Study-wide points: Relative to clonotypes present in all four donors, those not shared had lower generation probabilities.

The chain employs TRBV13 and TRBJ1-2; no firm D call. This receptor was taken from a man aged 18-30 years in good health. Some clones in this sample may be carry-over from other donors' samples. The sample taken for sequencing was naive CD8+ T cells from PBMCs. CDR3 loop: CASSFRTVNYGYTF. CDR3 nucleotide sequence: TGTGCCAGCAGCTTTCGGACTGTAAACTATGGCTACACCTTC.